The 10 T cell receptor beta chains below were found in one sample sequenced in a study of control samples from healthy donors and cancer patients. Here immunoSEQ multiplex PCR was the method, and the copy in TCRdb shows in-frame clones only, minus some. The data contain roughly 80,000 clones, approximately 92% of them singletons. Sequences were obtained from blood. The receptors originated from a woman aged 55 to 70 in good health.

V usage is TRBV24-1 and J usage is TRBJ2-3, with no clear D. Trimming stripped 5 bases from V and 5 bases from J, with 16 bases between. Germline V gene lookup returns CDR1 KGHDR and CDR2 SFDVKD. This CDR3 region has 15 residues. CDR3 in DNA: TGTGCCACCAGTGCTCTAACCCTTCTTGGAGATACGCAGTATTTT. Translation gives CATSALTLLGDTQYF.

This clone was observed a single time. CDR3 amino acids: CASSLPPGQGLSGNTIYF. In DNA form, the CDR3 reads TGTGCCAGCAGCTTGCCCCCGGGACAGGGGCTCTCTGGAAACACCATATATTTT. The rearrangement uses TRBV5-4 and TRBJ1-3, with 10 positions matching TRBD1. CDR3 length equals 18 residues. The trim removed 1 base at V and 0 bases at J, leaving 7 bases unmatched. Germline V lookup: CDR1 SGHNT, CDR2 YYREEE (reference sequence).

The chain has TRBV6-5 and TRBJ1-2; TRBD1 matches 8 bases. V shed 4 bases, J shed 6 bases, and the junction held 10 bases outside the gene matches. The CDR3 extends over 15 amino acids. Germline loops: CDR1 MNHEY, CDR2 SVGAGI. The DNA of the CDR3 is TGTGCCAGCAGTTTGATACCAGGGGGCGCGAATGGCTACACCTTC. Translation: CASSLIPGGANGYTF.

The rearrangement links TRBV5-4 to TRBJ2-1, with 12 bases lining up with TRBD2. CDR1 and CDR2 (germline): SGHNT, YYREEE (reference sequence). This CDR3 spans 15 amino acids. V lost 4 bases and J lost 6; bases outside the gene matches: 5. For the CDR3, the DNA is TGTGCCAGCAGCCTCGGACTAGCGGGGAGCAATGAGCAGTTCTTC. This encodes CASSLGLAGSNEQFF.

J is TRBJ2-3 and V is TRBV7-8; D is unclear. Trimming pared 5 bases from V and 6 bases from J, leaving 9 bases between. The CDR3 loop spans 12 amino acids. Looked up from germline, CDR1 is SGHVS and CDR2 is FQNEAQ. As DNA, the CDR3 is TGTGCCAGCAGCCCGCTGGGGGATACGCAGTATTTT. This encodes CASSPLGDTQYF.

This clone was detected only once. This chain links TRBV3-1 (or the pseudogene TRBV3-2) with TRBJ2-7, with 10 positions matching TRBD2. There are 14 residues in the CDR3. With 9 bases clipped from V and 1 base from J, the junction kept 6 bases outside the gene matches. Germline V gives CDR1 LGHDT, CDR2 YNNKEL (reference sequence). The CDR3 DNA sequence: TGTGCCAGTAAGACTAGCGGGCCTTCCTACGAGCAGTACTTC. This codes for CASKTSGPSYEQYF.

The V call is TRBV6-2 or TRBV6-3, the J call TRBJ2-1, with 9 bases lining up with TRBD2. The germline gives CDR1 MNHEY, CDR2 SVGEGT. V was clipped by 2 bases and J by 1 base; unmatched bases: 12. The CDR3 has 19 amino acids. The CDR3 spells CASSYGFSWREGSYNEQFF. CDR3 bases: TGTGCCAGCAGTTACGGTTTCTCGTGGCGGGAGGGTTCCTACAATGAGCAGTTCTTC.

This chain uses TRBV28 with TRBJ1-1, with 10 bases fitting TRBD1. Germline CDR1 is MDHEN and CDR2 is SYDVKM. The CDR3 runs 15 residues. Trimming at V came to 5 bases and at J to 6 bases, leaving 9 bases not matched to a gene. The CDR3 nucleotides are TGTGCCAGCAGTCCATCCGGGACAGGGGCTTCTGAAGCTTTCTTT. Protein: CASSPSGTGASEAFF. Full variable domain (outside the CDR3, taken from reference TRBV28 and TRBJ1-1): DVKVTQSSRYLVKRTGEKVFLECVQDMDHENMFWYRQDPGLGLRLIYFSYDVKMKEKGDIPEGYSVSREKKERFSLILESASTNQTSMYLCASSPSGTGASEAFFGQGTRLTVV.

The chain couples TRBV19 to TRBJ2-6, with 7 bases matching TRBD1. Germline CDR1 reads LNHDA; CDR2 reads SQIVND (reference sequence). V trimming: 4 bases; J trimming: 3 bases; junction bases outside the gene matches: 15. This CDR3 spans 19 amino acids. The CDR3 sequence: CASSTIRDSQAHGANVLTF. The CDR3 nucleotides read TGTGCCAGTAGTACAATAAGGGACAGCCAAGCCCATGGGGCCAACGTCCTGACTTTC.

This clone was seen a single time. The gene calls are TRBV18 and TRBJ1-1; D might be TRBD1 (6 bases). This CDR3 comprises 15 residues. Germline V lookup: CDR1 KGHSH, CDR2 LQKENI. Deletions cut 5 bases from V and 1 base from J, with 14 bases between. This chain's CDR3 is CASSSRTARNTEAFF. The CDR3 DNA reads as TGTGCCAGCTCATCGCGGACAGCCCGGAACACTGAAGCTTTCTTT.